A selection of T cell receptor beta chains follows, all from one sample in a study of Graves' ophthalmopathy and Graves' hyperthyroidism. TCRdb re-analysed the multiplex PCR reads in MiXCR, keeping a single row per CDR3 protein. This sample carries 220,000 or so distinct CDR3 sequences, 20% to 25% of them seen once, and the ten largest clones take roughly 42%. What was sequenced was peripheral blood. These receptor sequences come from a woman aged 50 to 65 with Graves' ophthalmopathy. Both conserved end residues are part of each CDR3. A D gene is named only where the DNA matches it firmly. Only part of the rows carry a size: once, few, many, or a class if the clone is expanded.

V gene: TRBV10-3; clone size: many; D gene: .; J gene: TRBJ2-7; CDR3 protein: CAIRSGGGGKGEQYF; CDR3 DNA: TGTGCCATCAGATCCGGGGGTGGTGGGAAGGGCGAGCAGTACTTC
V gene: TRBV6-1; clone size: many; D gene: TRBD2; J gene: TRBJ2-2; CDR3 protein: CASSPGLAGSGELFF; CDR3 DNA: TGTGCCAGCAGCCCGGGACTAGCGGGAAGCGGGGAGCTGTTTTTT
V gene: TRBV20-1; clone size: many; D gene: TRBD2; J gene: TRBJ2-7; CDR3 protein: CSARGLAGASYEQYF; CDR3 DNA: TGCAGTGCTAGAGGATTAGCGGGGGCCTCCTACGAGCAGTACTTC
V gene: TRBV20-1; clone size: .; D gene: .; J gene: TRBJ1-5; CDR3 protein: CSASSSGEHQPQHF; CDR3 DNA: TGCAGTGCTAGTTCGTCAGGGGAGCATCAGCCCCAGCATTTT
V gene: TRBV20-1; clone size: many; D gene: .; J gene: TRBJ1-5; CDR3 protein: CSARAGVNQPQHF; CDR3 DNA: TGCAGTGCTAGAGCTGGGGTCAATCAGCCCCAGCATTTT
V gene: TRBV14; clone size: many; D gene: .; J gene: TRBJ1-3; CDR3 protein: CASSQEGGGNTIYF; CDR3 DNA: TGTGCCAGCAGCCAAGAGGGCGGAGGAAACACCATATATTTT
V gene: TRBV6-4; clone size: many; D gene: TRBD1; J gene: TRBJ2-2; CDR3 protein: CASSVRTGTGLSGELFF; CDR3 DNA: TGTGCCAGCAGTGTCCGCACAGGGACAGGGTTGTCCGGGGAGCTGTTTTTT
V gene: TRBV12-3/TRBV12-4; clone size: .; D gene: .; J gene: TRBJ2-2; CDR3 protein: CASRHLKGGNTGELFF; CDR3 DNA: TGTGCCAGCAGGCATCTAAAGGGAGGGAACACCGGGGAGCTGTTTTTT
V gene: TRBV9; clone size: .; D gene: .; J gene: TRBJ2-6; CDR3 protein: CASSPTPGRYSGANVLTF; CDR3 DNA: TGTGCCAGCAGCCCCACTCCGGGACGGTACTCTGGGGCCAACGTCCTGACTTTC
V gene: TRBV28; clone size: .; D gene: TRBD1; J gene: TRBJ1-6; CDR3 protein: CASSLLQGDNSPLHF; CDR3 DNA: TGTGCCAGCAGTCTACTCCAGGGGGATAATTCACCCCTCCACTTT
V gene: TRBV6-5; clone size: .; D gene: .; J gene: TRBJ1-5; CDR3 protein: CASSYDIGRPQHF; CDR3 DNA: TGTGCCAGCAGTTACGATATAGGTCGGCCCCAGCATTTT
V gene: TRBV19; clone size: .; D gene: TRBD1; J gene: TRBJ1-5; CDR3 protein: CASRGGQGGNQPQHF; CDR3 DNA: TGTGCCAGTAGAGGGGGGCAGGGGGGAAATCAGCCCCAGCATTTT
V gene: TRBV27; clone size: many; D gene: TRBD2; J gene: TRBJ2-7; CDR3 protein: CASSQAAGGWDEQYF; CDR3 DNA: TGTGCCAGCAGCCAGGCTGCGGGAGGGTGGGACGAGCAGTACTTC
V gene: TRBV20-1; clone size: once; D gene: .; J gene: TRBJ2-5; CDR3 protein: CSARSSYQETQYF; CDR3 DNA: TGCAGTGCTAGATCGTCCTACCAAGAGACCCAGTACTTC
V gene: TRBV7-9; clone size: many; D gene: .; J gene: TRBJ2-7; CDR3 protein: CASSRGLGIHEQYF; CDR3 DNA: TGTGCCAGCAGCCGAGGTCTCGGGATCCACGAGCAGTACTTC
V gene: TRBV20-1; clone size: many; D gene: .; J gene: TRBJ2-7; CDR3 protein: CSARGDLSSYEQYF; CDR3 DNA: TGCAGTGCTAGAGGGGACTTATCCTCCTACGAGCAGTACTTC
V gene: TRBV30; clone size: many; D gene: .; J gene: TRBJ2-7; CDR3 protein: CAWSVYRTGLFEQYF; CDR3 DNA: TGTGCCTGGAGTGTATATCGGACGGGCCTCTTCGAGCAGTACTTC
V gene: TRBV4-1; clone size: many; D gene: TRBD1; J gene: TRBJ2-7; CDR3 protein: CASSQGGPGGYEQYF; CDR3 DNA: TGCGCCAGCAGCCAAGGGGGACCAGGGGGCTACGAGCAGTACTTC
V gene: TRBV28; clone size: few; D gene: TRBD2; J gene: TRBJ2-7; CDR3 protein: CASSFVGLAGVGEQYF; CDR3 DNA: TGTGCCAGCAGTTTCGTTGGACTAGCGGGAGTAGGTGAGCAGTACTTC
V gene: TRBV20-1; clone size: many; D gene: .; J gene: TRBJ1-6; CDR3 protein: CSAPRGGAGLSGSPLHF; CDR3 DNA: TGCAGTGCTCCCCGAGGGGGGGCAGGGTTGTCGGGATCACCCCTCCACTTT
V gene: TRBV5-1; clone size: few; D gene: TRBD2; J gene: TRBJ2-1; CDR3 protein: CASSSGPAGGPETF; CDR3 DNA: TGCGCCAGCAGCTCGGGCCCAGCGGGAGGGCCTGAAACCTTC
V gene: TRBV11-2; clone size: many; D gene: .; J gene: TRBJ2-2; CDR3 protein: CASSFGQAGTGELFF; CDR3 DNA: TGTGCCAGCAGCTTTGGGCAGGCGGGCACCGGGGAGCTGTTTTTT
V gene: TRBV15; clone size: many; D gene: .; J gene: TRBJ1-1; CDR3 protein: CATSGRGSGMNTEAFF; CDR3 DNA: TGTGCCACCAGCGGCCGGGGGAGTGGGATGAACACTGAAGCTTTCTTT
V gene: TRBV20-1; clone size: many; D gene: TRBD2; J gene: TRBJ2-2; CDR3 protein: CSAPLGGRGGELFF; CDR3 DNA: TGCAGTGCTCCCCTTGGCGGGAGGGGCGGGGAGCTGTTTTTT
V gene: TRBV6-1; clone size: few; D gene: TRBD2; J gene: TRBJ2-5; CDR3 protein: CASVRGAGGPQETQYF; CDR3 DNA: TGTGCCAGCGTAAGGGGAGCGGGAGGTCCCCAAGAGACCCAGTACTTC
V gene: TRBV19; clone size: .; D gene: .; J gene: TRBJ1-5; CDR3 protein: CASTPGRIGQPQHF; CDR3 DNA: TGTGCCAGTACCCCGGGACGGATTGGTCAGCCCCAGCATTTT
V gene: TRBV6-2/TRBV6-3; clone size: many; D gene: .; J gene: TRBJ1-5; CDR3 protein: CASTLDGFLQPQHF; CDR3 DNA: TGTGCCAGCACGCTGGACGGGTTTTTGCAGCCCCAGCATTTT
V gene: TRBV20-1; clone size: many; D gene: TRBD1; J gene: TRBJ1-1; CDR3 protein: CSINTGTGVTEAFF; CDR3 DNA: TGCAGTATTAACACCGGGACAGGAGTCACTGAAGCTTTCTTT
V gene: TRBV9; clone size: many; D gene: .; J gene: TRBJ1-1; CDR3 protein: CASSGPPSYEAFF; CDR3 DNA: TGTGCCAGCAGCGGACCACCATCCTATGAAGCTTTCTTT
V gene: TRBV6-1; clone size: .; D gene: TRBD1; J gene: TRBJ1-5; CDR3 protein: CASSEGTGYQPQHF; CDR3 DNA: TGTGCCAGCAGTGAAGGGACAGGTTATCAGCCCCAGCATTTT
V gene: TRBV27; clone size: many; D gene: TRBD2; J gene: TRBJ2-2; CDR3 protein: CASTPIALAGLTGELFF; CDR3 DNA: TGTGCCAGCACCCCTATAGCACTAGCGGGCCTCACCGGGGAGCTGTTTTTT
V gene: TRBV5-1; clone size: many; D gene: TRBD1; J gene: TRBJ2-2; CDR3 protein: CASRWDRGAGELFF; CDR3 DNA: TGCGCCAGCAGGTGGGACAGGGGCGCCGGGGAGCTGTTTTTT
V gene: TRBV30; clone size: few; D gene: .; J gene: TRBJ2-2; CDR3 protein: CAWSAQLGASDRPAGELFF; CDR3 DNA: TGTGCCTGGAGTGCTCAGCTCGGCGCTAGCGACCGGCCTGCCGGGGAGCTGTTTTTT
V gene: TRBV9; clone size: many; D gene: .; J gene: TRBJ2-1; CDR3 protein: CASSRDFSRNEQFF; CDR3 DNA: TGTGCCAGCAGTAGGGACTTTTCCCGCAATGAGCAGTTCTTC
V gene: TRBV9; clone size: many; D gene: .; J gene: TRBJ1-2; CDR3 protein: CASSVGSGGEGGYTF; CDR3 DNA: TGTGCCAGCAGCGTAGGATCAGGAGGGGAGGGTGGCTACACCTTC